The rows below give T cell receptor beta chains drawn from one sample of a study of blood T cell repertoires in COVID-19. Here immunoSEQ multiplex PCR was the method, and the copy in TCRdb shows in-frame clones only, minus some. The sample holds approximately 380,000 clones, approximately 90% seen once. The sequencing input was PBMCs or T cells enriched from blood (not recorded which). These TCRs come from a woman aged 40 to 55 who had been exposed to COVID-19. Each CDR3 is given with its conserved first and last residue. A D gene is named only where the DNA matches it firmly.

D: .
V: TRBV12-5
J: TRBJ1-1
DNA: TGTGCTAGTGGTTTGGGGAGGAACACTGAAGCTTTCTTT
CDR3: CASGLGRNTEAFF

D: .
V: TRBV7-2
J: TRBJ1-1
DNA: TGTGCCAGCAGCTTGGGGCCTACAACTGAAGCTTTCTTT
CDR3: CASSLGPTTEAFF

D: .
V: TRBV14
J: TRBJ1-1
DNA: TGTGCCAGCAGCTTCCAGCGGGGCGGCACTGAAGCTTTCTTT
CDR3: CASSFQRGGTEAFF

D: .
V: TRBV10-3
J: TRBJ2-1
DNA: TGTGCCATCAGTGAGTCGGACTCCGGGGGTCAGCAGTTCTTC
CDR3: CAISESDSGGQQFF

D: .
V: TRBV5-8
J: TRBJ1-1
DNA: TGTGCCATCCCCGTCCGTGGCAGAAACACTGAAGCTTTCTTT
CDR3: CAIPVRGRNTEAFF

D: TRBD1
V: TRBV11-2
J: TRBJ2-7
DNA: TGTGCCAGCAGCTTAGGGTCGACAGGGGGCTACGAGCAGTACTTC
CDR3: CASSLGSTGGYEQYF

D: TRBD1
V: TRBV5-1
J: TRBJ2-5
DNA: TGCGCCAGCAGCAAGACAGGGATCGAGACCCAGTACTTC
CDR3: CASSKTGIETQYF

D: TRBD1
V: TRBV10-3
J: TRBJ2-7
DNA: TGTGCCATCAGTGACCGGGACAGGGGCTCCTACGAGCAGTACTTC
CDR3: CAISDRDRGSYEQYF

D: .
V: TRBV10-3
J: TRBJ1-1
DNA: TGTGCCATCAGTGAGTCGACACAGGGCACTGAAGCTTTCTTT
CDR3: CAISESTQGTEAFF

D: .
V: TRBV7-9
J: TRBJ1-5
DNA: TGTGCCAGCAGCTCCAGGGATAGCAATCAGCCCCAGCATTTT
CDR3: CASSSRDSNQPQHF

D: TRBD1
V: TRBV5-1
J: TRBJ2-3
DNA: TGCGCCAGCAGCCAAGGGACAGGGAGAGGCACAGATACGCAGTATTTT
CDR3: CASSQGTGRGTDTQYF

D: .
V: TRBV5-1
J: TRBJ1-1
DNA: TGCGCCAGCAGCTTGGACAGGGACGCTGAAGCTTTCTTT
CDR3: CASSLDRDAEAFF

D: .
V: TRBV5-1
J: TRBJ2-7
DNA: TGCGCCAGCAGCTTGGATGTTCGGGCTAGCGTCGAGCAGTACTTC
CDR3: CASSLDVRASVEQYF

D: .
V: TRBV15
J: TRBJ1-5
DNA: TGTGCCACCAGCAGAGATAAGGCAGGGAATCAGCCCCAGCATTTT
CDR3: CATSRDKAGNQPQHF

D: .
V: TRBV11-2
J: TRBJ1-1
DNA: TGTGCCAGCAGCGTGATGACTCAGGGTGTAGCTGAAGCTTTCTTT
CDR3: CASSVMTQGVAEAFF

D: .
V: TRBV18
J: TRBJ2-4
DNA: TGTGCCAGCTCACCACCGACAGGTATTCAGTACTTC
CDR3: CASSPPTGIQYF

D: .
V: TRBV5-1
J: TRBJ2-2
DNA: TGCGCCAGCAGCTTAGGAGGGGAGACCGGGGAGCTGTTTTTT
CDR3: CASSLGGETGELFF

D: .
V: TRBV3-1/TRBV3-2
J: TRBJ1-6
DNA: TGTGCCAGCAGCCGGAGAACAGGGACTGCGGGGGGGAATTCACCCCTCCACTTT
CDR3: CASSRRTGTAGGNSPLHF

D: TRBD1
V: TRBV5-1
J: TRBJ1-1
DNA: TGCGCCAGCAGCCCCGAGGGGGCGTGGACTGAAGCTTTCTTT
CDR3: CASSPEGAWTEAFF

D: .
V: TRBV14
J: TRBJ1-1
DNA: TGTGCCAGCAGCCGAAGGGGTGAAGCTTTCTTT
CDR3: CASSRRGEAFF

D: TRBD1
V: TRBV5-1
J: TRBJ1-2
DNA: TGCGCCAGCAGCTTGGGGGACAGAGTTAACTATGGCTACACCTTC
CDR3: CASSLGDRVNYGYTF

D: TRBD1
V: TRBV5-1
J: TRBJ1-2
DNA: TGCGCCAGCAGCCTGGGACAGGGGTTTGGCTACACCTTC
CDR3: CASSLGQGFGYTF

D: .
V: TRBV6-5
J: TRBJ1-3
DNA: TGTGCCAGTCCTGACACTTTCTCTGGAAACACCATATATTTT
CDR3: CASPDTFSGNTIYF

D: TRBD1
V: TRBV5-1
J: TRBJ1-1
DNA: TGCGCCAGCAGCGGGACAGGGCTAAGGAACACTGAAGCTTTCTTT
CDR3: CASSGTGLRNTEAFF

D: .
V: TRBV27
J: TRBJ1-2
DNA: TGTGCCAGCAGTTTATCGTACAGTAACTATGGCTACACCTTC
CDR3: CASSLSYSNYGYTF

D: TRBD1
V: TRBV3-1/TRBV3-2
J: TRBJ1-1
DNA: TGTGCCAGCAGCCAAGATGGGACCCAGGGGGGTGAAGCTTTCTTT
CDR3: CASSQDGTQGGEAFF

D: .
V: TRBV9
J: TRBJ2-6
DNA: TGTGCCAGCAGCGCCTCTCTGCTTCAGTCTGGGGCCAACGTCCTGACTTTC
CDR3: CASSASLLQSGANVLTF